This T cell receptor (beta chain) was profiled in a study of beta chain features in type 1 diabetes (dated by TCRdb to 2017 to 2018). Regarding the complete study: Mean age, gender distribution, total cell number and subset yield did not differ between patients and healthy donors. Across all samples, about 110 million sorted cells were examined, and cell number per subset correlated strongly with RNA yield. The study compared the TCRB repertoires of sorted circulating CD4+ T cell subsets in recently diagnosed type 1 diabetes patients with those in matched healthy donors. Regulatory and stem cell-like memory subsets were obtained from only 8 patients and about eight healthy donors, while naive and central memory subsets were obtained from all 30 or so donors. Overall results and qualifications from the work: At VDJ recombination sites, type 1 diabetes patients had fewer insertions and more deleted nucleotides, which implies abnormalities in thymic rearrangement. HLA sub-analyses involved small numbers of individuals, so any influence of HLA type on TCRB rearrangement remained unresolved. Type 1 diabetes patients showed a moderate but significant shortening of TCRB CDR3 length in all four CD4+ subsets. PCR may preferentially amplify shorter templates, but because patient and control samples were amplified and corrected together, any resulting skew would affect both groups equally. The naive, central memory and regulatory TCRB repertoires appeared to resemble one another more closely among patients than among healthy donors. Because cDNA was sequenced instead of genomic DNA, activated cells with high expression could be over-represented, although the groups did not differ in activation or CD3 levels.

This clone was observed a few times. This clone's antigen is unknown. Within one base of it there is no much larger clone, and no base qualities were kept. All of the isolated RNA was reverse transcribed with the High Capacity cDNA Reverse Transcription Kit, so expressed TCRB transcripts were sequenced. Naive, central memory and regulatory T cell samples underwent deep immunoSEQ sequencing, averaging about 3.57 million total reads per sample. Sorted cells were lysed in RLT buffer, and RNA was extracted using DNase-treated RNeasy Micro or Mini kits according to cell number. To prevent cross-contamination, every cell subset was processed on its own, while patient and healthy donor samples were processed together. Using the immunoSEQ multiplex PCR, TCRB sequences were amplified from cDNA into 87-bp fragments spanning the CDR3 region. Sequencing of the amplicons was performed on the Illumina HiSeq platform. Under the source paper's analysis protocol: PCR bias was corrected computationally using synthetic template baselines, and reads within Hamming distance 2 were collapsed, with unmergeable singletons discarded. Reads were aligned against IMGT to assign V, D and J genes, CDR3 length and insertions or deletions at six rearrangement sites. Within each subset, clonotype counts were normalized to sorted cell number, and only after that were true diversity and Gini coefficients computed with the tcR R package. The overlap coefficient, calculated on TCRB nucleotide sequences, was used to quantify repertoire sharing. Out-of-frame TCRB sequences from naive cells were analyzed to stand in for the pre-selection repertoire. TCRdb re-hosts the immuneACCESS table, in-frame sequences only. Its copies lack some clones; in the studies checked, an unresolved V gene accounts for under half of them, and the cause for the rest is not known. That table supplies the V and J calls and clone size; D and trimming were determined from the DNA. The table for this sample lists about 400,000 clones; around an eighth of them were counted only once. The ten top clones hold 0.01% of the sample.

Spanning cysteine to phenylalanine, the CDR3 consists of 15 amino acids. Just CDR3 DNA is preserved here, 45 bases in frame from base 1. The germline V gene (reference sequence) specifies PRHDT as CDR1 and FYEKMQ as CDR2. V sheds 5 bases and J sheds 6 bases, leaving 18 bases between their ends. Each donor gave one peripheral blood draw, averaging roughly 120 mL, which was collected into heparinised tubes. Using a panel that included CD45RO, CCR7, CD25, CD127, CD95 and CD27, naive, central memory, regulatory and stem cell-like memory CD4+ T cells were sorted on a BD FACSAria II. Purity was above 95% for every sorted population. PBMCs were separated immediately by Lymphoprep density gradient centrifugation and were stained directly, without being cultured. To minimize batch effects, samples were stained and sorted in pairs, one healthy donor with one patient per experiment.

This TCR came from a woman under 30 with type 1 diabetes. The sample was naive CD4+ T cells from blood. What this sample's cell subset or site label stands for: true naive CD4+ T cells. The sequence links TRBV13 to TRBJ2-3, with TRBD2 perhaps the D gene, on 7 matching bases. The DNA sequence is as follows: TGTGCCAGCAGCGCCCGACCCAGGGGAGGGGATACGCAGTATTTT. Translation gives CASSARPRGGDTQYF.